This T cell receptor (beta chain) was captured by sequencing in a study of control samples from healthy donors and cancer patients. Only in-frame clones appear in the TCRdb table, and some are missing; sequencing was by immunoSEQ multiplex PCR. The sample contains around 75,000 clones, 85% to 95% of which appear only once. Germline loops: CDR1 KGHSH, CDR2 LQKENI. The CDR3 loop spans 16 amino acids. Trimming took 3 bases from V and 3 from J, leaving 18 bases between them. The J gene is TRBJ2-7, the V gene TRBV18; a weak D match, TRBD2 (6 bases). The sample consisted of blood. This receptor was identified in a woman aged 60-70 years in good health. The CDR3 reads CASSPTFGGGVYEQYF. CDR3 DNA: TGTGCCAGCTCACCCACCTTTGGGGGAGGCGTCTACGAGCAGTACTTC.